The 19 T cell receptor beta chains below come from one sample, sequenced in a study of blood T cell repertoires in COVID-19. Assay used: immunoSEQ multiplex PCR; TCRdb lists only in-frame clones, some missing. The table lists about 140,000 clones, 77% of them singletons. Sequenced input: peripheral blood. These receptor sequences come from a woman aged 45-65 years with active or convalescent COVID-19.

V usage is TRBV7-2 and J usage is TRBJ1-2; unclear D gene. Germline V gene lookup returns CDR1 SGHTA and CDR2 FQGNSA. The CDR3 spans 12 residues. V shed 1 base and J shed 2 bases, with 2 bases lying between them. CDR3 sequence (DNA): TGTGCCAGCAGCTTAGTAAACTATGGCTACACCTTC. Protein product: CASSLVNYGYTF.

This clone was picked up a small number of times. J is TRBJ2-5 and V is TRBV3-1 (or the pseudogene TRBV3-2), with no clear D. This CDR3 spans 15 amino acids. CDR1 is LGHDT, CDR2 YNNKEL, per germline (reference sequence). V was clipped by 3 bases and J by 1 base, with 12 bases between them. The CDR3, as DNA: TGTGCCAGCAGCCATGCTAGTCGGTTCCAAGAGACCCAGTACTTC. This sequence encodes CASSHASRFQETQYF.

J is TRBJ1-5 and V is TRBV21-1. TRBV21-1 is a listed pseudogene. This CDR3 is 17 amino acids long. This chain's CDR3 is CASSPREEPRSNQPQHF. The CDR3 DNA reads TGTGCCAGCAGCCCCCGTGAGGAACCGAGAAGCAATCAGCCCCAGCATTTT.

The chain couples TRBV11-2 to TRBJ2-1; 11 nucleotides agree with TRBD2. There are 15 residues in the CDR3. The V and J ends lost 5 bases and 7 bases, in that order; junction bases with no gene match: 7. Germline lookup yields CDR1 SGHAT and CDR2 FQNNGV. CDR3 region: CASSDLAGGLNEQFF. The DNA of the CDR3 is TGTGCCAGCAGCGATCTAGCGGGGGGCCTAAATGAGCAGTTCTTC.

V usage is TRBV19 and J usage is TRBJ2-3, with TRBD2 identical over 11 bases. The CDR3 has 17 amino acids. The germline V gene encodes CDR1 LNHDA and CDR2 SQIVND (reference sequence). J lost 1 base, V lost 2 bases, and 5 bases had no gene match. For the CDR3, the DNA is TGTGCCAGTAGTATATTTATAGCGGGAGGGCGCACAGATACGCAGTATTTT. Translating gives CASSIFIAGGRTDTQYF.

The chain carries TRBV20-1 and TRBJ1-3, with a weak D call TRBD1 (5 bases). The length of the CDR3 is 13 residues. From germline, CDR1 is DFQATT and CDR2 SNEGSKA (reference sequence). The V gene lost 3 bases and the J gene lost 2 bases, with 8 bases spanning the gap. CDR3 sequence reads: CSASQGTGNTIYF. The DNA of the CDR3 is TGCAGTGCTAGTCAGGGAACTGGAAACACCATATATTTT.

This sequence joins TRBV14 and TRBJ2-7; TRBD2 matches 8 bases. CDR1 and CDR2 from the germline V gene are SGHDN and FVKESK. V was pared by 1 base and J by 2 bases, with 4 bases of the junction left unmatched. This CDR3 comprises 15 residues. The CDR3 DNA reads TGTGCCAGCAGCCAAGTCGGGGGGGCGGCCTACGAGCAGTACTTC. It encodes CASSQVGGAAYEQYF.

The rearrangement links TRBV11-3 to TRBJ2-6; maybe TRBD1 (6 bases). V lost 5 bases to trimming and J lost 4 bases, with 15 bases between them. This CDR3 is built from 16 residues. Germline V gene data show CDR1 as SGHNT and CDR2 as YENEEA. CDR3 residues: CASSPAGVNGANVLTF. The CDR3 DNA is TGTGCCAGCAGCCCCGCAGGGGTGAACGGGGCCAACGTCCTGACTTTC. Looking up the rest from reference TRBV11-3 and TRBJ2-6 gives the full variable domain: EAGVVQSPRYKIIEKKQPVAFWCNPISGHNTLYWYLQNLGQGPELLIRYENEEAVDDSQLPKDRFSAERLKGVDSTLKIQPAELGDSAVYLCASSPAGVNGANVLTFGAGSRLTVL.

The chain recombines TRBV28 with TRBJ1-1; perhaps TRBD1 as D (6 bases). Germline CDR1 MDHEN, CDR2 SYDVKM. The V and J ends lost 6 bases and 8 bases respectively, with 22 bases between them. The CDR3 loop spans 15 amino acids. CDR3 amino acids: CASSQIGGGEVEAFF. CDR3 nucleotide sequence: TGTGCCAGCAGCCAAATAGGGGGGGGCGAGGTCGAAGCTTTCTTT.

This clone has just a few counts. The same CDR3 arises from other DNA sequences in this sample as well. This rearrangement joins TRBV11-2 to TRBJ1-2; D not certain. The V end was cut by 1 base, the J end by 5 bases, with 8 bases between. From germline, CDR1 is SGHAT and CDR2 FQNNGV. The CDR3 has 13 residues. CDR3 DNA: TGTGCCAGCAGCTTAGGGACTGGATATGGCTACACCTTC. Translated, it gives CASSLGTGYGYTF.

A single count supports this clone. J is TRBJ2-5 and V is TRBV7-2; the D gene is possibly TRBD2 (7 bases). Germline V gene lookup returns CDR1 SGHTA and CDR2 FQGNSA. CDR3 length: 14 amino acids. V was pared by 6 bases and J by 5 bases, with 16 bases between. CDR3 loop: CASRKGGGGETQYF. Written as DNA, the CDR3 is TGTGCCAGCAGAAAAGGGGGGGGAGGCGAGACCCAGTACTTC.

The V gene is TRBV20-1, the J gene TRBJ2-2; 7 nucleotides agree with TRBD2. The V gene's germline CDR1 is DFQATT and CDR2 SNEGSKA (reference sequence). The CDR3 is 15 amino acids. Unmatched junction bases numbered 7, after V lost 3 bases and J lost 3 bases. CDR3: CSASEAGSDTGELFF. CDR3 sequence (DNA): TGCAGTGCTAGTGAAGCGGGGAGCGACACCGGGGAGCTGTTTTTT.

The chain recombines TRBV5-8 with TRBJ2-7, with 9 bases identical to TRBD2. The junction had 13 bases not matched to a gene; V was cut back by 3 bases and J by 3 bases. Germline CDR1 SGHTS, CDR2 YDEGEE. The CDR3 has 17 residues. In DNA, the CDR3 is TGTGCCAGCAGCTCAATAGCGGGAGTAAGGGGCGGCTACGAGCAGTACTTC. This codes for CASSSIAGVRGGYEQYF.

V and J are TRBV6-4 and TRBJ2-2, with D hard to call. The CDR3 runs to 15 residues. Germline V CDR1 and CDR2: MRHNA, SNTAGT. V dropped 3 bases and J dropped 2 bases, with 10 bases sitting between them. In DNA, the CDR3 is TGTGCCAGCAGTGAGACGCTAGAAAACACCGGGGAGCTGTTTTTT. Its translation is CASSETLENTGELFF.

V and J are TRBV18 and TRBJ1-3; TRBD1 matches 8 bases. With V trimmed by 6 bases and J by 1 base, 2 bases remained unmatched. Germline V lookup: CDR1 KGHSH, CDR2 LQKENI. This CDR3 spans 14 amino acids. CDR3 nucleotides: TGTGCCAGCTCTAGACAGGGGTCTGGAAACACCATATATTTT. As protein: CASSRQGSGNTIYF.

This clone appeared once. The chain joins TRBV20-1 to TRBJ2-1, with TRBD2 matching over 8 bases. The CDR3 length is 16 residues. With 3 bases clipped from V and 6 bases from J, the junction kept 13 bases outside the gene matches. In germline, CDR1 is DFQATT, CDR2 SNEGSKA (reference sequence). CDR3 nucleotides: TGCAGTGCTAGTGCCCCGGGACTAGTGACGGTCAATGAGCAGTTCTTC. Protein sequence: CSASAPGLVTVNEQFF.

J is TRBJ2-7 and V is TRBV27; possible D gene TRBD1, 5 bases. Germline values: CDR1 MNHEY, CDR2 SMNVEV (reference sequence). This CDR3 region has 14 residues. V shed 4 bases and J shed 5 bases, with 15 bases lying between them. The CDR3 loop is CASSSTVLAHEQYF. The CDR3 DNA reads TGTGCCAGCAGTTCGACAGTTTTAGCCCACGAGCAGTACTTC.

The genes are TRBV27 and TRBJ2-7; TRBD1 aligns across 8 bases. Trimming at V came to 7 bases and at J to 3 bases, leaving 11 bases not matched to a gene. CDR1 is MNHEY, CDR2 SMNVEV, per germline (reference sequence). The CDR3 has 15 amino acids. CDR3 bases: TGTGCCAGCACGCCACGCGACAGGGGAAACTACGAGCAGTACTTC. It yields the protein CASTPRDRGNYEQYF.

This clone has a handful of counts. The rearrangement links TRBV2 to TRBJ1-5; D perhaps matches TRBD1 (6 bases). V lost 5 bases and J lost 4, with 12 bases in between. The CDR3 sequence is 14 residues long. Germline CDR1 and CDR2: SNHLY and FYNNEI. This chain's CDR3 is CASSSGVRNQPQHF. In DNA, the CDR3 is TGTGCCAGCAGTTCAGGGGTTAGGAATCAGCCCCAGCATTTT.